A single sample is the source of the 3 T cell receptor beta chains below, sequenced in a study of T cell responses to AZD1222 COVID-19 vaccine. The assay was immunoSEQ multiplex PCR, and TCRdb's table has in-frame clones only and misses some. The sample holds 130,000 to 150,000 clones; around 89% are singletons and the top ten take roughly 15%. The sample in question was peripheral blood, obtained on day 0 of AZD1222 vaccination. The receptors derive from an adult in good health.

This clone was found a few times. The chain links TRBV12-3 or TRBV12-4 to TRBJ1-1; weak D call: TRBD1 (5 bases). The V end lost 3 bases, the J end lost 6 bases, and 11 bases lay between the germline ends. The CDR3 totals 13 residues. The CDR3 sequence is CASSFEGYAEAFF. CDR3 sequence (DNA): TGTGCCAGCAGTTTTGAGGGGTATGCTGAAGCTTTCTTT.

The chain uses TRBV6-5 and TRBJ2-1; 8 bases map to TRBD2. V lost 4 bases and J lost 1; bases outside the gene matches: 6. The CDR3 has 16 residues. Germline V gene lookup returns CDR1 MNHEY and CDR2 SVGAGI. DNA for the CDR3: TGTGCCAGCAGTTCCGGGGGGGGCGGGTCCTACAATGAGCAGTTCTTC. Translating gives CASSSGGGGSYNEQFF.

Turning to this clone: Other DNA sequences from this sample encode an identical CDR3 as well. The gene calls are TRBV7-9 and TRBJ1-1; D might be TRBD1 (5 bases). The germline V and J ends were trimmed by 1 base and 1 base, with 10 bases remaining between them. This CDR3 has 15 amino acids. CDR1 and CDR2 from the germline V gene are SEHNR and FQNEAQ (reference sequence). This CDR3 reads CASSLEQAGNTEAFF. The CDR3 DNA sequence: TGTGCCAGCAGCTTAGAACAGGCTGGGAACACTGAAGCTTTCTTT.